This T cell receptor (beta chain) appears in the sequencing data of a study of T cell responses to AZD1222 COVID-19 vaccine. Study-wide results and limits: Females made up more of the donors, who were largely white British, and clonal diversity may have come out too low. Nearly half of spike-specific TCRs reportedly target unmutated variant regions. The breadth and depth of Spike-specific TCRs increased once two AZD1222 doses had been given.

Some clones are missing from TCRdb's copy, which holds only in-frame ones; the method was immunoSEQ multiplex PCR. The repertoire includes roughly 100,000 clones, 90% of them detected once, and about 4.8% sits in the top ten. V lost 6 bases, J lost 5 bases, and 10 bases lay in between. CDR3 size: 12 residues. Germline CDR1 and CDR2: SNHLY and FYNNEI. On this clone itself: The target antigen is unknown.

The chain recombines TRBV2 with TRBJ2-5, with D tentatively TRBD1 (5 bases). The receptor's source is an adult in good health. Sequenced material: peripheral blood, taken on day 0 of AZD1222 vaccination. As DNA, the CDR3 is TGTGCCAGCAGGGGGCAGGGTGAGACCCAGTACTTC. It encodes CASRGQGETQYF.